This TCR beta chain was identified in a study of cytomegalovirus exposure and HLA in healthy donors. This PCR relied on a set of 60 Vbeta primers and 13 Jbeta primers. The table came from immunoSEQ multiplex PCR; TCRdb's copy has only in-frame clones and leaves some out. The sample lists about 140,000 clones; 70% to 80% were seen once. CDR1 is SQVTM, CDR2 ANQGSEA, per germline. V lost 4 bases to trimming and J lost 3 bases, with 10 bases between them. The CDR3 loop spans 13 amino acids. The V call is TRBV29-1, the J call TRBJ1-5; possible D gene TRBD1, 5 bases. Material for sequencing was PBMCs. The source of this sequence is a female donor in good health and CMV-seronegative. The CDR3 bases are TGCAGCGTTGTTTCGGGGGTCAATCAGCCCCAGCATTTT. Its protein is CSVVSGVNQPQHF.